The present T cell receptor beta chain was sequenced within a study of blood T cell repertoires in COVID-19. Clones were read by immunoSEQ multiplex PCR, and TCRdb kept only the in-frame ones, dropping some. The sample lists approximately 270,000 clones; 88% were seen once. The clonotype originates from an elderly man with acute or convalescent COVID-19. Specimen: peripheral blood.

The CDR3 coding sequence is TGTGCCACCTGTGTTGGGGGCGGGGGGGGTCAAGAGACCCAGTACTTC. Its translation: CATCVGGGGGQETQYF. The rearrangement joins TRBV24-1 to TRBJ2-5; 9 nucleotides line up with TRBD2. Trimming cost V 9 bases and J 2 bases; bases outside gene matches: 12. CDR3 length: 16 residues. Germline loops: CDR1 KGHDR, CDR2 SFDVKD.